The text below deals with one T cell receptor beta chain. The antigen is undetermined. Produced via immunoSEQ multiplex PCR; TCRdb's table is partial and in-frame only. The table includes about 96,000 clones, about 90% detected once. The sample is drawn from a study of graft-versus-host responses after intestinal transplantation. Overall study: Recipients uniformly received anti-thymocyte globulin induction, followed by tacrolimus and steroids for roughly three years.

With V trimmed by 8 bases and J by 9 bases, 16 bases remained unmatched. This CDR3 region has 15 residues. Germline CDR1 and CDR2: MGHDK and SYGVNS. Study outcomes and limitations: Graft-donor T cell macrochimerism coincided with high graft-versus-host to host-versus-graft clonal ratios in allografts.

This sequence joins TRBV25-1 and TRBJ2-3; 8 nucleotides agree with TRBD1. This receptor was obtained from a human donor who received an intestinal transplant. The material sequenced was unstimulated CD4+ T cells sorted from spleen or lymph node cells, taken before intestinal transplant. The DNA of the CDR3 is TGTGCCAGCTCATTTAACTATGGACAGGGACTCACGCAGTATTTT. Translating it yields CASSFNYGQGLTQYF.